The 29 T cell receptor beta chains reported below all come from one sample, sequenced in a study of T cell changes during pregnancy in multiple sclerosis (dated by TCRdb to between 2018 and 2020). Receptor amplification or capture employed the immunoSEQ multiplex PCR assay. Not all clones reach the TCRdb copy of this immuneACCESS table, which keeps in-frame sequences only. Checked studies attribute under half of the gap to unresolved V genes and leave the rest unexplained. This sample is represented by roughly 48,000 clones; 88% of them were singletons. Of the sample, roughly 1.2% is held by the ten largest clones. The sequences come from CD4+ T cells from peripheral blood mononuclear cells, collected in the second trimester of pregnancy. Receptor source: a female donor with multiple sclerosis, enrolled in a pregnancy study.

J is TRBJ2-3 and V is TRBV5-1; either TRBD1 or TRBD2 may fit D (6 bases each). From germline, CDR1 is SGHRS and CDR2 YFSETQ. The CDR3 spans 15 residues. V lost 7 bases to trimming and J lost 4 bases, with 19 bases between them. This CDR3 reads CASYLGGALADTQYF. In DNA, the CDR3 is TGCGCCAGCTACTTGGGGGGCGCATTGGCAGATACGCAGTATTTT.

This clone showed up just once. CDR3 sequence reads: CASSYTSGDYEQYF. Here the CDR3 DNA reads TGTGCCAGCAGTTACACTAGCGGGGACTACGAGCAGTACTTC. V usage is TRBV6-5 and J usage is TRBJ2-7, with 10 bases aligning to TRBD2. This CDR3 spans 14 amino acids. Per the germline V gene, CDR1 is MNHEY and CDR2 is SVGAGI. Trimming at V came to 2 bases and at J to 3 bases, leaving 1 base not matched to a gene.

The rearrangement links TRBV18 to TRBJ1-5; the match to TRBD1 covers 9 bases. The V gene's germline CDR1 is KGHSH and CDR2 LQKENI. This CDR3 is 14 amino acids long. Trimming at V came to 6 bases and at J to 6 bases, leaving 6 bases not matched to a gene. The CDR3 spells CASSSQGAGQPQHF. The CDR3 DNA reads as TGTGCCAGCTCCTCACAGGGGGCAGGTCAGCCCCAGCATTTT. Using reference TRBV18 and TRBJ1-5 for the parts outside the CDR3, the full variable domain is NAGVMQNPRHLVRRRGQEARLRCSPMKGHSHVYWYRQLPEEGLKFMVYLQKENIIDESGMPKERFSAEFPKEGPSILRIQQVVRGDSAAYFCASSSQGAGQPQHFGDGTRLSIL.

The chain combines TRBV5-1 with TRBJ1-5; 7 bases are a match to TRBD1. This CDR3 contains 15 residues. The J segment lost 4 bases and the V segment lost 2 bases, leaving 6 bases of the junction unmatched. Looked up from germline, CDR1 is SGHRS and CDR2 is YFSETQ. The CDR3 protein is CASSLDPGQNQPQHF. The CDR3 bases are TGCGCCAGCAGCTTAGATCCGGGACAGAATCAGCCCCAGCATTTT.

CDR3 protein: CASSSTGQTHTEAFF. DNA for the CDR3: TGTGCCAGCAGCTCCACGGGACAGACCCACACTGAAGCTTTCTTT. The chain is built from TRBV7-2 and TRBJ1-1, with 7 bases identical to TRBD1. This CDR3 region has 15 residues. J lost 3 bases, V lost 4 bases, and 8 bases had no gene match. Germline-derived CDR1 and CDR2 are SGHTA and FQGNSA.

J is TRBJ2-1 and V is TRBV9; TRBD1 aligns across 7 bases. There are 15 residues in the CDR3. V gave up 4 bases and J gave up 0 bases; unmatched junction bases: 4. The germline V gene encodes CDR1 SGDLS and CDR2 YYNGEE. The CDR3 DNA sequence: TGTGCCAGCAGCCCCGGGACAGCCTCCTACAATGAGCAGTTCTTC. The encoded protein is CASSPGTASYNEQFF.

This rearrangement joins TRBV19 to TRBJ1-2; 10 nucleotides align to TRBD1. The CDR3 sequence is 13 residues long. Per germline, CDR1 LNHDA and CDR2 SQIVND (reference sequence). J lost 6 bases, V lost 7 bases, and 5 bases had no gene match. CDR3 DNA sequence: TGTGCCAGTACCTCCGGGACAGGGGATGGCTACACCTTC. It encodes CASTSGTGDGYTF.

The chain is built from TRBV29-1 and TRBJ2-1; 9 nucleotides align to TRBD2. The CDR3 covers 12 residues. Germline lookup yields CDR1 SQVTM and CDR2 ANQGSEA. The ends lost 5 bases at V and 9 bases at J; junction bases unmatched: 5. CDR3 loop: CSVNRAGGEQFF. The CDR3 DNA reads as TGCAGCGTTAATCGAGCGGGAGGTGAGCAGTTCTTC.

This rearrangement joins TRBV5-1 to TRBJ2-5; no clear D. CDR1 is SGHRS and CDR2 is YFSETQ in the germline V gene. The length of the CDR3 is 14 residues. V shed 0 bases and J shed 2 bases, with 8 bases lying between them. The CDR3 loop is CASSLEPLQETQYF. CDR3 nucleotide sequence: TGCGCCAGCAGCTTGGAGCCATTACAAGAGACCCAGTACTTC.

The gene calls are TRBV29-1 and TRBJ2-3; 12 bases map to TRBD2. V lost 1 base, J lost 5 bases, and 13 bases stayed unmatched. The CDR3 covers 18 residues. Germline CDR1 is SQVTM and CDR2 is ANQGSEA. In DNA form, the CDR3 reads TGCAGCGTTGAAGGGCAGGGGATGACTAGCGGGAGAGTAGATACGCAGTATTTT. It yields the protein CSVEGQGMTSGRVDTQYF.

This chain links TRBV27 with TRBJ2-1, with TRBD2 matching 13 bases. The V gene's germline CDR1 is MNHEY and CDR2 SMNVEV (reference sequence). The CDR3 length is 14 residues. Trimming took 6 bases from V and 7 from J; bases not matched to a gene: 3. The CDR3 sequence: CASRTGLAGNEQFF. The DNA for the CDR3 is TGTGCCAGCAGGACGGGACTAGCGGGAAATGAGCAGTTCTTC.

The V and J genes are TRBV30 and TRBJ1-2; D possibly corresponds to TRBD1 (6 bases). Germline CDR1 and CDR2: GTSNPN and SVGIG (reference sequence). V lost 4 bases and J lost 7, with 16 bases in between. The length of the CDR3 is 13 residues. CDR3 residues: CAWTNSGQIGYTF. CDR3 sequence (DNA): TGTGCCTGGACCAACTCTGGACAGATTGGCTACACCTTC.

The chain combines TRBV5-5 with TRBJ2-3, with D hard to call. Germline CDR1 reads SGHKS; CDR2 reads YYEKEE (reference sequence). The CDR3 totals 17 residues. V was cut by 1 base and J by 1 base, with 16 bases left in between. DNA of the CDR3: TGTGCCAGCAGCTTGCGCCCGATGGCAAGTGGCACAGATACGCAGTATTTT. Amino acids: CASSLRPMASGTDTQYF.

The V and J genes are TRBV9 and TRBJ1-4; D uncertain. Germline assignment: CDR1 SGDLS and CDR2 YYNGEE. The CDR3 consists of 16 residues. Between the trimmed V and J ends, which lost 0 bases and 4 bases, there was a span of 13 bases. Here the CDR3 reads CASSVGIQRGNEKLFF. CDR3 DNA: TGTGCCAGCAGCGTAGGTATCCAAAGAGGTAATGAAAAACTGTTTTTT.

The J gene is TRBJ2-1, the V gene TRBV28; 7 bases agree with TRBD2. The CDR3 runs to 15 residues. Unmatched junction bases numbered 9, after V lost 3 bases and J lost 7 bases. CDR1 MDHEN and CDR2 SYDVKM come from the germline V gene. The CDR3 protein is CASSFPGLIANEQFF. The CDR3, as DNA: TGTGCCAGCAGTTTTCCGGGACTAATAGCGAATGAGCAGTTCTTC.

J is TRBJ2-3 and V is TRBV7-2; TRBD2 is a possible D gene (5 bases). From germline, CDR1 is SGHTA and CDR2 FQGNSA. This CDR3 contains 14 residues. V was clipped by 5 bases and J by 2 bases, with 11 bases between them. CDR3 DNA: TGTGCCAGCAGCCGAGGGCTAGCCACAGATACGCAGTATTTT. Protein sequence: CASSRGLATDTQYF.

CDR3 nucleotide sequence: TGTGCCAGCAGCGTAGGCGGACTCAGCTATGGCTACACCTTC. It yields the protein CASSVGGLSYGYTF. The V gene is TRBV9, the J gene TRBJ1-2; no clear D. This CDR3 region has 14 residues. The germline gives CDR1 SGDLS, CDR2 YYNGEE. V was trimmed by 0 bases and J by 4 bases, leaving 10 bases between them.

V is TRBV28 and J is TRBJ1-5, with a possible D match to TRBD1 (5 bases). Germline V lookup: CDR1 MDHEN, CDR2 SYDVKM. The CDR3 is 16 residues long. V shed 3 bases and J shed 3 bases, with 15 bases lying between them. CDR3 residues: CASSLGQGMANQPQHF. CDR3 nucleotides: TGTGCCAGCAGTTTGGGGCAGGGAATGGCCAATCAGCCCCAGCATTTT.

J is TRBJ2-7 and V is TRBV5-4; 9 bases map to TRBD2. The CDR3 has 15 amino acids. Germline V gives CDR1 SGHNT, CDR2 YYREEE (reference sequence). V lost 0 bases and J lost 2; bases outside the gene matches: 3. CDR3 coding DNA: TGTGCCAGCAGCTTGGAACTAGCGGGTCCCTACGAGCAGTACTTC. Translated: CASSLELAGPYEQYF.

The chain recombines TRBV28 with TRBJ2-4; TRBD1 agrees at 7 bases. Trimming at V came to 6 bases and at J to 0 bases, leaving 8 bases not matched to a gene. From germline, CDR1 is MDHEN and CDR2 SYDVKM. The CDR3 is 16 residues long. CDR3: CASRGTAPSAKNIQYF. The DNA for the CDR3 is TGTGCCAGCAGGGGGACAGCCCCCTCAGCCAAAAACATTCAGTACTTC.

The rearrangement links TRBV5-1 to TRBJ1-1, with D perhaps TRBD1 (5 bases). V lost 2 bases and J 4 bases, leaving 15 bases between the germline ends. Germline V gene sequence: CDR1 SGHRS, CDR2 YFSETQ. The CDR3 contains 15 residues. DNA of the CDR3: TGCGCCAGCAGCTTATTGGAGGGGCGATCCACTGAAGCTTTCTTT. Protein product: CASSLLEGRSTEAFF.

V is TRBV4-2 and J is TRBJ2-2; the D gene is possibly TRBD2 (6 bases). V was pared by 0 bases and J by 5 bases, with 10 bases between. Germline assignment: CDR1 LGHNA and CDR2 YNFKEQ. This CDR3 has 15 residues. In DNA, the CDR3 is TGTGCCAGCAGCCAAGAGGCAGGGAGGACCGGGGAGCTGTTTTTT. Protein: CASSQEAGRTGELFF.

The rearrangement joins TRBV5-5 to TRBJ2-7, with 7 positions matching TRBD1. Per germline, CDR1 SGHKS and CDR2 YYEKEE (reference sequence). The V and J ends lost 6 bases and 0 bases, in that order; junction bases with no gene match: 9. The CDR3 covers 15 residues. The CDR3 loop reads CASNPGTAISYEQYF. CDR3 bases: TGTGCCAGCAACCCGGGGACAGCGATCTCCTACGAGCAGTACTTC.

The chain's CDR3 is CASSTPGNYGYTF. DNA for the CDR3: TGTGCCAGCAGTACCCCAGGGAACTATGGCTACACCTTC. This chain links TRBV28 with TRBJ1-2; possible D gene TRBD1, 5 bases. CDR1 and CDR2 from the germline V gene are MDHEN and SYDVKM. The CDR3 runs 13 residues. Trimming removed 5 bases at V and 2 bases at J, with 9 bases between.

The CDR3 is CASSILAGGADTQYF. In DNA, the CDR3 is TGTGCCAGCAGTATACTAGCGGGGGGAGCGGATACGCAGTATTTT. The genes are TRBV6-4 and TRBJ2-3; 12 positions match TRBD2. CDR1 and CDR2 (germline): MRHNA, SNTAGT. The CDR3 extends over 15 amino acids. V was clipped by 5 bases and J by 6 bases; unmatched bases: 6.

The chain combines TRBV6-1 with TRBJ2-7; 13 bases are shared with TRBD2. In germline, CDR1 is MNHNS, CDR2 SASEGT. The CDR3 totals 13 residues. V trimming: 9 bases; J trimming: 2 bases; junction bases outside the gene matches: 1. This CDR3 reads CASGTSGTYEQYF. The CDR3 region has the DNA TGTGCCAGTGGGACTAGCGGGACCTACGAGCAGTACTTC.

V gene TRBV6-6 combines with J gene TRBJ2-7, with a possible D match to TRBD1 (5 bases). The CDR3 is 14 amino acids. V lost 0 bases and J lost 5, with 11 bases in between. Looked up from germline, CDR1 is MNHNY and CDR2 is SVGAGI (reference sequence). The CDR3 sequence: CASSYSQGSHEQYF. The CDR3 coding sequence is TGTGCCAGCAGTTACTCTCAGGGATCCCACGAGCAGTACTTC.

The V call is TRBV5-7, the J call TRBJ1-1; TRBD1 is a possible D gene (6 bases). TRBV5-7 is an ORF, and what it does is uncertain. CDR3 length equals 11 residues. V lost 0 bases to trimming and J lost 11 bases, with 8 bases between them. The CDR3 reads CASSLGGHAFF. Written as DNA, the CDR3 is TGTGCCAGCAGCTTGGGGGGACATGCTTTCTTT.

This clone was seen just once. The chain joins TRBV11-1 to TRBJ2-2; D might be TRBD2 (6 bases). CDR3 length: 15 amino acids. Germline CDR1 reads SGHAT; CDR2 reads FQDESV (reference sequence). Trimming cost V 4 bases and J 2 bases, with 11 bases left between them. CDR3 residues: CASSYSGFNTGELFF. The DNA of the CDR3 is TGTGCCAGCAGCTATAGCGGATTTAACACCGGGGAGCTGTTTTTT.